A single sample gave rise to the 20 T cell receptor beta chains below, sequenced in a study of HIV-infected patients and healthy controls. cDNA was made from about 500 ng RNA using alpha and beta constant primers. Alpha and beta chain libraries were made separately by chain-specific third strand synthesis with multiplexing indices. MiXCR, run by TCRdb on the 5' RACE reads, gives a single entry per CDR3 protein. The sample lists nearly 25,000 distinct CDR3 sequences; 7.5% to 10% were seen once. No cell fractionation was done, so the repertoire covers all unsorted peripheral blood T cells. Sequenced material: blood. These receptors were obtained from an adult in good health.

This clonotype was recorded at least ten times. The chain recombines TRBV7-2 with TRBJ2-5, with TRBD2 identical over 8 bases. The CDR3 covers 15 residues. Germline V CDR1 and CDR2: SGHTA, FQGNSA. V dropped 4 bases and J dropped 0; count of bases not matched to a gene: 4. CDR3 nucleotides: TGTGCCAGCAGCTCGACTAGCGCCTACCAAGAGACCCAGTACTTC. Its translation is CASSSTSAYQETQYF. The entire variable domain, with the rest obtained from reference TRBV7-2 and TRBJ2-5, is as follows: GAGVSQSPSNKVTEKGKDVELRCDPISGHTALYWYRQSLGQGLEFLIYFQGNSAPDKSGLPSDRFSAERTGGSVSTLTIQRTQQEDSAVYLCASSSTSAYQETQYFGPGTRLLVL.

This clonotype appeared a few times. The gene calls are TRBV11-1 and TRBJ2-3, with 8 bases identical to TRBD1. Germline V CDR1 and CDR2: SGHAT, FQDESV (reference sequence). V shed 5 bases and J 0 bases; nucleotides not matched to a gene: 13. This CDR3 spans 18 amino acids. CDR3 in amino acids: CASSGGDWDRNSTDTQYF. DNA of the CDR3: TGTGCCAGCAGCGGAGGAGATTGGGACAGGAATAGCACAGATACGCAGTATTTT.

This clonotype was observed many times. CDR3 nucleotides: TGTGCCAGCAGTTTCGCAGGGGGCTACGAGCAGTACTTC. Residues: CASSFAGGYEQYF. The chain combines TRBV27 with TRBJ2-7, with 7 bases identical to TRBD1. V lost 3 bases to trimming and J lost 3 bases; unmatched junction nucleotides: 2. The CDR3 consists of 13 residues. CDR1 and CDR2 from the germline V gene are MNHEY and SMNVEV (reference sequence).

This clonotype has a count of ten or more. For the CDR3, the DNA is TGTGCCAGCAGTGTCACGGGCCTCGTTAGCAATCAGCCCCAGCATTTT. Translation gives CASSVTGLVSNQPQHF. The chain links TRBV28 to TRBJ1-5, with unresolved D. V lost 5 bases, J lost 0 bases, and 14 bases lay in between. The germline CDR1 and CDR2 sequences are MDHEN and SYDVKM. This CDR3 spans 16 amino acids.

In this sample, this clonotype turned up many times. The CDR3 DNA follows: TGTGCCAGCAGCCTTCGACAAGAGGATGGGCAGCCCCAGCATTTT. Translation: CASSLRQEDGQPQHF. The chain has TRBV7-9 and TRBJ1-5; D is unresolved. V was trimmed by 5 bases and J by 7 bases, leaving 18 bases between them. This CDR3 comprises 15 residues. The V gene's germline CDR1 is SEHNR and CDR2 FQNEAQ (reference sequence).

The genes are TRBV7-3 and TRBJ1-1; TRBD1 might be the D (5 bases). The CDR3 loop spans 13 amino acids. Germline-derived CDR1 and CDR2 are SGHTA and FQGTGA. V was clipped by 7 bases and J by 1 base, with 10 bases between them. CDR3 protein: CASMRGPNTEAFF. The CDR3 DNA reads as TGTGCCAGCATGAGGGGACCGAACACTGAAGCTTTCTTT.

This clonotype was found many times. This chain connects TRBV27 to TRBJ1-2; 7 bases agree with TRBD1. CDR1 MNHEY and CDR2 SMNVEV come from the germline V gene (reference sequence). The CDR3 runs 14 residues. The trim removed 6 bases at V and 4 bases at J, leaving 8 bases unmatched. The CDR3 nucleotides are TGTGCCAGCAGAAAACAGGGGCTGAGCTATGGCTACACCTTC. Its translation is CASRKQGLSYGYTF.

There are many counts of this clonotype. The chain uses TRBV19 and TRBJ1-5; D not resolved. The V and J ends lost 7 bases and 7 bases respectively, with 20 bases between them. This CDR3 is 15 amino acids long. From germline, CDR1 is LNHDA and CDR2 SQIVND (reference sequence). As DNA, the CDR3 is TGTGCCAGTATGGTCCTATCCACCCTTCACCAGCCCCAGCATTTT. As protein: CASMVLSTLHQPQHF.

Ten or more counts support this clonotype. The rearrangement uses TRBV14 and TRBJ1-5, with a weak D call TRBD1 (5 bases). The CDR3 has 14 amino acids. In germline, CDR1 is SGHDN, CDR2 FVKESK. V shed 4 bases and J shed 4 bases, with 11 bases lying between them. The CDR3: CASSPTGLNQPQHF. DNA for the CDR3: TGTGCCAGCAGCCCTACGGGGCTAAATCAGCCCCAGCATTTT.

In this sample, this clonotype turned up many times. The chain links TRBV29-1 to TRBJ2-7, with TRBD2 matching over 10 bases. Germline V gene lookup returns CDR1 SQVTM and CDR2 ANQGSEA. V lost 6 bases to trimming and J lost 4 bases; unmatched junction nucleotides: 6. The CDR3 covers 13 residues. CDR3 nucleotides: TGCAGCGTGTTAGCGGGGGGTTCGTACGAGCAGTACTTC. Protein product: CSVLAGGSYEQYF.

This clonotype was observed many times. The chain links TRBV4-1 to TRBJ2-2; D gene uncertain. Trimming left V 3 bases short and J 6 bases short, with 8 bases between. The germline gives CDR1 MGHRA, CDR2 YSYEKL. CDR3 length: 13 residues. This chain's CDR3 is CASSQLEPGELFF. The CDR3, as DNA: TGCGCCAGCAGCCAGCTGGAACCCGGGGAGCTGTTTTTT.

This clonotype was picked up many times. The chain couples TRBV2 to TRBJ1-2; 8 nucleotides align to TRBD1. In germline, CDR1 is SNHLY, CDR2 FYNNEI. The CDR3 contains 15 residues. The V segment lost 5 bases and the J segment 0 bases; nucleotides outside the gene matches: 5. As DNA, the CDR3 is TGTGCCAGCAGTACGGGACAGGCCGCTAACTATGGCTACACCTTC. It codes for CASSTGQAANYGYTF.

This clonotype was counted ten times or more. V usage is TRBV5-6 and J usage is TRBJ1-4; the D gene is possibly TRBD1 (5 bases). V was shortened by 4 bases and J by 2 bases, with 12 bases between the two germline ends. The CDR3 is 15 residues long. From germline, CDR1 is SGHDT and CDR2 YYEEEE. CDR3 bases: TGTGCCAGCAGCGTGTCGGGACTTACTAATGAAAAACTGTTTTTT. The encoded protein is CASSVSGLTNEKLFF.

At least ten counts were recorded for this clonotype. J is TRBJ1-5 and V is TRBV20-1; no clear D gene. V was cut by 4 bases and J by 1 base, with 11 bases left in between. From germline, CDR1 is DFQATT and CDR2 SNEGSKA (reference sequence). There are 14 residues in the CDR3. The CDR3 protein is CSAMGGPSNQPQHF. CDR3 in DNA: TGCAGTGCTATGGGAGGGCCGAGCAATCAGCCCCAGCATTTT.

There are many counts of this clonotype. The genes are TRBV20-1 and TRBJ1-2, with D possibly being TRBD1 (6 bases). Germline CDR1 DFQATT, CDR2 SNEGSKA (reference sequence). This CDR3 has 13 amino acids. Trimming shortened V by 1 base and J by 5 bases, and 11 bases separated the two germline ends. The CDR3 DNA sequence: TGCAGTGCTAGAGTACAGGGAGCTTATGGCTACACCTTC. Translating it yields CSARVQGAYGYTF.

CDR3 in DNA: TGTGCCAGTAGTATATCTCGGGGAATCACAGATACGCAGTATTTT. This translates into CASSISRGITDTQYF. The chain combines TRBV19 with TRBJ2-3; D may be TRBD2 (5 bases). Germline CDR1 is LNHDA and CDR2 is SQIVND (reference sequence). The CDR3 sequence is 15 residues long. V was trimmed by 2 bases and J by 2 bases, leaving 11 bases between them. The full variable domain, its missing parts supplied by reference TRBV19 and TRBJ2-3, is DGGITQSPKYLFRKEGQNVTLSCEQNLNHDAMYWYRQDPGQGLRLIYYSQIVNDFQKGDIAEGYSVSREKKESFPLTVTSAQKNPTAFYLCASSISRGITDTQYFGPGTRLTVL.

At least ten counts were recorded for this clonotype. The chain is built from TRBV6-1 and TRBJ1-2; D call uncertain. Trimming cost V 5 bases and J 2 bases, with 3 bases left between them. The germline gives CDR1 MNHNS, CDR2 SASEGT. This CDR3 comprises 11 residues. The CDR3 bases are TGTGCCAGCAGTCCAAACTATGGCTACACCTTC. It specifies CASSPNYGYTF.

This clonotype was recorded many times. The genes are TRBV7-2 and TRBJ2-1; 8 bases fit TRBD2. The germline V gene encodes CDR1 SGHTA and CDR2 FQGNSA. The V gene end was trimmed by 2 bases and the J gene end by 5 bases; junction bases not matched to a gene: 11. The CDR3 has 17 amino acids. The CDR3 loop is CASSLYQRGTYDNEQFF. The CDR3 DNA reads TGTGCCAGCAGCTTATACCAGCGGGGGACTTATGACAATGAGCAGTTCTTC.

This clonotype occurred many times. V usage is TRBV5-1 and J usage is TRBJ1-4, with a possible D match to TRBD1 (5 bases). The germline gives CDR1 SGHRS, CDR2 YFSETQ. V lost 4 bases to trimming and J lost 8 bases, with 15 bases between them. CDR3 length equals 14 residues. The CDR3 nucleotides are TGCGCCAGCAGCCCCGGGACTCGCGGAGAAAAACTGTTTTTT. Protein product: CASSPGTRGEKLFF.

The CDR3 sequence is CASRPDRAYNEKLFF. CDR3 sequence (DNA): TGTGCCAGCAGGCCCGACAGGGCTTATAATGAAAAACTGTTTTTT. V is TRBV28 and J is TRBJ1-4; TRBD1 matches at 7 bases. Per germline, CDR1 MDHEN and CDR2 SYDVKM. With 6 bases clipped from V and 4 bases from J, the junction kept 8 bases outside the gene matches. CDR3 length: 15 amino acids.